This T cell receptor (beta chain) was recorded in a study of identical twins. Overall study findings and caveats: It was cross-sectional statistical analysis, not following the same donors, that the conclusions relied on.

A template switching step contributed a universal primer site, while unique molecular identifiers were present in the cDNA. TCRdb reprocessed the 5' RACE reads with MiXCR, giving one entry per CDR3 protein. In the table there are some 590,000 distinct CDR3 sequences, approximately 10% of which are singletons. V lost 0 bases and J 10 bases, leaving 11 bases between the germline ends. The germline V gene has CDR1 SGHDT and CDR2 YYEEEE. CDR3 length: 14 residues. Turning to this clonotype: Its specificity is unknown.

The data were also submitted as part of a second study, on yellow fever vaccine responses in identical twins. That report notes: Twins' vaccine T cell responses were reported to seem partly convergent and partly personalized.

The receptor was isolated from a woman between 18 and 29 years old in good health. The chain uses TRBV5-6 and TRBJ2-6; D may correspond to TRBD1 or TRBD2 (5 bases each). Sequenced input: PBMCs. The CDR3 DNA follows: TGTGCCAGCAGCTTGGCCCCTGGGGGTAACGTCCTGACTTTC. Protein sequence: CASSLAPGGNVLTF.